Sequencing of this TCR beta chain was carried out in a study of identical twins (dated by TCRdb to the mid-2010s). Regarding the complete study: To test whether fetal clonotypes persist, this study deep-sequenced TCR alpha and beta repertoires from monozygotic twins, from unrelated adults of various ages, and from cord blood. To rule out contamination, replicate twin experiments were performed at different times with different library preparation protocols.

Every donor in the study was a healthy Caucasian. The twin cohort comprised three pairs of female monozygotic twins, all aged roughly 18 to 30 years. The RNA used for TCR libraries was isolated from peripheral blood mononuclear cells. The CDR3, cysteine through phenylalanine, is 16 amino acids long. Solely the CDR3 DNA is kept, with 48 bases framed from the first base. V is cut by 6 bases and J by 1 base, and the space between the germline ends is 19 bases. The germline V gene (reference sequence) yields MNHEY for CDR1 and SMNVEV for CDR2. The library relied on 5' RACE. Instrument used: Illumina HiSeq 2000. A universal primer binding site was added through template switching, and the final cDNA carried a unique molecular identifier so that TCR cDNA molecules could be counted accurately. First-strand cDNA for TCR alpha and beta chains was synthesized from specific primers in the conserved constant-segment region. Each cDNA library was double barcoded, with a SMART-Mk sample barcode plus Illumina barcodes, to control for contamination. Two successive PCR steps introduced TruSeq adapter sequences along with Illumina sample barcodes. The Illumina HiSeq platform was used with custom primers to sequence TCR alpha and beta cDNA libraries. The authors processed their data as follows. Unique molecular identifiers were extracted from raw reads with MiGEC, and CDR3 positions were determined with MiXCR. For each individual, recombination models were inferred using an EM algorithm with the repgenHMM and IGoR tools. Shared clonotype analysis was performed with the tcR package in R, normalizing sharing by the product of cloneset sizes. To study raw recombination without the effects of thymic and clonal selection, out-of-frame nonproductive sequences were analyzed. Starting from the raw public reads, TCRdb applied fastp trimming at Q25, assembled clones with MiXCR and retained in-frame beta chains. Each entry merges the rows of one CDR3 protein and shows their most common DNA and genes. The V and J calls and clone size come from TCRdb's table, not from the authors' own analysis. The sample table holds 300 to 350 distinct CDR3 sequences, of which 95% were seen once. The top ten hold around 12% of the sample.

The study at large found these results: The excess sharing between twins in beta out-of-frame sequences was weaker because fewer shared sequences reduced the signal-to-noise ratio. Because the same donors could not be followed over many years, the conclusions relied on cross-sectional statistical analysis. Recombination models systematically underestimated out-of-frame TCR alpha sharing in monozygotic twins but agreed with sharing between unrelated individuals. Zero-insertion analyses could be partly confounded by invariant T cells such as MAIT and iNKT, although diverse VJ usage argued against such confounding for most clonotypes. Fewer insertions were carried by abundant cord blood beta clonotypes, a similar but weaker trend appeared in young adult naive repertoires, and no such trend appeared in memory repertoires. Compared with coincidental sharing between unrelated individuals, out-of-frame TCR alpha sequences shared between twins had an excess of sequences with low generation probability.

This clonotype was seen only once. Its antigen remains undetermined. Within one base of it there is no much larger clone, and no base qualities were kept. Material for sequencing was PBMCs. This TCR was recovered from a woman between 18 and 30 years old in good health. This table probably holds off-target reads from a library built for another chain. The V and J genes are TRBV27 and TRBJ2-7, and perhaps TRBD1 as D gene, on 6 matching bases. The nucleotides read TGTGCCAGCAGGATCACTGGGACATTCCCTTCCTACGAGCAGTACTTC. It specifies CASRITGTFPSYEQYF.